The 22 T cell receptor beta chains given below trace back to one sample, sequenced in a study of T cell responses to AZD1222 COVID-19 vaccine. Method: immunoSEQ multiplex PCR; TCRdb's copy keeps in-frame clones and lacks some. Among roughly 140,000 clones listed, around 91% were seen once. The sample was peripheral blood, taken on day 0 of AZD1222 vaccination. Every receptor here comes from an adult in good health.

The gene calls are TRBV3-1 (or the pseudogene TRBV3-2) and TRBJ2-3; D perhaps matches TRBD1 (6 bases). The CDR3 runs 12 residues. V lost 4 bases and J 6 bases, leaving 8 bases between the germline ends. The germline V gene has CDR1 LGHDT and CDR2 YNNKEL (reference sequence). CDR3 sequence (DNA): TGTGCCAGCAGCCTTCAGGGGGATACGCAGTATTTT. Translation: CASSLQGDTQYF.

The chain recombines TRBV11-2 with TRBJ1-2, with D possibly TRBD1 on 6 matching bases. Trimming took 3 bases from V and 7 from J, leaving 21 bases between them. The germline CDR1 and CDR2 sequences are SGHAT and FQNNGV. The length of the CDR3 is 16 residues. This CDR3 reads CASSFGGQGLFFGYTF. The DNA of the CDR3 is TGTGCCAGCAGCTTCGGGGGCCAGGGGCTATTCTTTGGCTACACCTTC.

This chain links TRBV7-2 with TRBJ1-3; D is possibly TRBD1 (5 bases). The CDR3 runs 16 residues. Between the trimmed V and J ends, which lost 3 bases and 0 bases, there was a span of 12 bases. The germline gives CDR1 SGHTA, CDR2 FQGNSA. CDR3 amino acids: CASSFFDSDSGNTIYF. CDR3 sequence (DNA): TGTGCCAGCAGCTTCTTCGACAGCGACTCTGGAAACACCATATATTTT.

This chain uses TRBV7-9 with TRBJ2-2; D remains ambiguous. The germline V gene encodes CDR1 SEHNR and CDR2 FQNEAQ (reference sequence). The CDR3 totals 14 residues. The germline V and J ends were trimmed by 4 bases and 1 base, with 7 bases remaining between them. CDR3 region: CASSSHQNTGELFF. CDR3 in DNA: TGTGCCAGCAGCTCGCACCAGAACACCGGGGAGCTGTTTTTT.

The chain combines TRBV4-2 with TRBJ2-7; the D is unclear. The CDR3 consists of 15 residues. V lost 1 base to trimming and J lost 3 bases, with 13 bases between them. Germline-derived CDR1 and CDR2 are LGHNA and YNFKEQ. The DNA of the CDR3 is TGTGCCAGCAGCCAAGTAGGCGCCGAGGACTACGAGCAGTACTTC. Encoded protein: CASSQVGAEDYEQYF.

This clone came up once. The rearrangement uses TRBV19 and TRBJ1-1; no definite D call. CDR3 length: 14 residues. V was cut by 7 bases and J by 6 bases, with 18 bases left in between. Germline V CDR1 and CDR2: LNHDA, SQIVND (reference sequence). DNA of the CDR3: TGTGCCAGTACCCCCTTCGAAGGGCTCGCTGAAGCTTTCTTT. Protein: CASTPFEGLAEAFF.

This chain connects TRBV5-1 to TRBJ1-5; D is unclear. The CDR3 extends over 15 amino acids. V was pared by 0 bases and J by 7 bases, with 14 bases between. The germline V gene encodes CDR1 SGHRS and CDR2 YFSETQ. The CDR3 nucleotides are TGCGCCAGCAGCTTGGAAGGCGGGGATCACCAGCCCCAGCATTTT. It yields the protein CASSLEGGDHQPQHF.

This rearrangement joins TRBV6-2 or TRBV6-3 to TRBJ2-7; D uncertain. The CDR3 has 14 amino acids. Trimming removed 6 bases at V and 3 bases at J, with 15 bases between. Germline V gene lookup returns CDR1 MNHEY and CDR2 SVGEGT. CDR3 coding DNA: TGTGCCAGCAGCAAAAGTACTGGAAACTACGAGCAGTACTTC. It translates to CASSKSTGNYEQYF.

The gene calls are TRBV28 and TRBJ2-1; D unclear. CDR3 length: 14 residues. V lost 4 bases to trimming and J lost 1 base, with 8 bases between them. The germline CDR1 and CDR2 sequences are MDHEN and SYDVKM. Written as DNA, the CDR3 is TGTGCCAGCAGTTCCGGCCTTTCCTACAATGAGCAGTTCTTC. It specifies CASSSGLSYNEQFF.

The V and J genes are TRBV7-2 and TRBJ1-6; unclear D gene. V was shortened by 1 base and J by 9 bases, with 10 bases between the two germline ends. Germline-derived CDR1 and CDR2 are SGHTA and FQGNSA. The CDR3 runs 14 residues. CDR3 DNA sequence: TGTGCCAGCAGCTTAGAAGGAAGGGTTTCACCCCTCCACTTT. It translates to CASSLEGRVSPLHF.

This rearrangement joins TRBV13 to TRBJ2-2; D uncertain. This CDR3 region has 14 residues. Trimming cost V 5 bases and J 7 bases, with 14 bases left between them. Germline V gene sequence: CDR1 PRHDT, CDR2 FYEKMQ (reference sequence). The CDR3 spells CASSATVFSGELFF. The CDR3 DNA follows: TGTGCCAGCAGCGCTACAGTCTTCAGCGGGGAGCTGTTTTTT.

The genes are TRBV7-2 and TRBJ2-7; D gene ambiguous. The CDR3 contains 14 residues. Germline V gene data show CDR1 as SGHTA and CDR2 as FQGNSA. The V end was cut by 1 base, the J end by 2 bases, with 9 bases between. CDR3 bases: TGTGCCAGCAGCTTAGTAGCCTCACCCTACGAGCAGTACTTC. Translated, it gives CASSLVASPYEQYF.

The chain recombines TRBV6-5 with TRBJ1-3; no firm D call. Germline assignment: CDR1 MNHEY and CDR2 SVGAGI. The V end was cut by 0 bases, the J end by 4 bases, with 7 bases between. CDR3 length: 14 amino acids. CDR3 in DNA: TGTGCCAGCAGTTACTCAGTAGGGGGAAACACCATATATTTT. Amino acid sequence: CASSYSVGGNTIYF.

The chain has TRBV6-5 and TRBJ1-1; D gene unclear. CDR3 length equals 15 residues. V lost 5 bases, J lost 1 base, and 14 bases lay in between. CDR1 is MNHEY and CDR2 is SVGAGI in the germline V gene. The CDR3 nucleotides read TGTGCCAGCAGTACAGATCCCTGGGGGAACACTGAAGCTTTCTTT. Its translation is CASSTDPWGNTEAFF.

Written as DNA, the CDR3 is TGTGCCAGCAGTTGGGTCTCTTTGAACCGCGAAGCTTTCTTT. Translated, it gives CASSWVSLNREAFF. The chain joins TRBV6-2 or TRBV6-3 to TRBJ1-1; D is uncertain. The V and J ends lost 4 bases and 8 bases respectively, with 17 bases between them. Germline V gene data show CDR1 as MNHEY and CDR2 as SVGEGT. This CDR3 is built from 14 residues.

The chain links TRBV30 to TRBJ1-3; D gene unclear. CDR1 GTSNPN and CDR2 SVGIG come from the germline V gene (reference sequence). Trimming left V 4 bases short and J 9 bases short, with 13 bases between. The CDR3 contains 12 residues. CDR3 amino acids: CAWTISGGTIYF. DNA of the CDR3: TGTGCCTGGACGATATCGGGAGGCACCATATATTTT.

The chain has TRBV7-2 and TRBJ2-3; tentatively, D is TRBD2 (6 bases). This CDR3 comprises 16 residues. Trimming pared 1 base from V and 2 bases from J, leaving 13 bases between. CDR1 SGHTA and CDR2 FQGNSA come from the germline V gene. Here the CDR3 DNA reads TGTGCCAGCAGCTTAGGTCTCGGGAGAGACACAGATACGCAGTATTTT. Translation gives CASSLGLGRDTDTQYF.

In the case of this clone: Other DNA sequences in the sample encode the same CDR3. The chain is built from TRBV28 and TRBJ2-7, with 9 bases identical to TRBD2. The CDR3 has 14 amino acids. Germline values: CDR1 MDHEN, CDR2 SYDVKM. Trimming cost V 6 bases and J 3 bases; bases outside gene matches: 6. This CDR3 reads CASRLAGEGYEQYF. In DNA form, the CDR3 reads TGTGCCAGCAGATTAGCGGGAGAAGGCTACGAGCAGTACTTC.

The chain has TRBV5-6 and TRBJ1-1; TRBD1 might be the D (5 bases). There are 15 residues in the CDR3. Germline lookup yields CDR1 SGHDT and CDR2 YYEEEE. V was cut by 3 bases and J by 1 base, with 13 bases left in between. The CDR3 spells CASSWGDGPNTEAFF. CDR3 nucleotide sequence: TGTGCCAGCAGCTGGGGGGACGGCCCGAACACTGAAGCTTTCTTT.

The J gene is TRBJ1-5, the V gene TRBV3-1 (or the pseudogene TRBV3-2); D gene ambiguous. The V and J ends lost 4 bases and 4 bases respectively, with 8 bases between them. CDR3 length equals 13 residues. The germline V gene has CDR1 LGHDT and CDR2 YNNKEL (reference sequence). CDR3 bases: TGTGCCAGCAGCCGGTCTCCTAATCAGCCCCAGCATTTT. The encoded protein is CASSRSPNQPQHF.

This clone came up a few times. The chain has TRBV27 and TRBJ2-7; the D is unclear. Trimming took 5 bases from V and 0 from J, leaving 14 bases between them. Germline lookup yields CDR1 MNHEY and CDR2 SMNVEV (reference sequence). The CDR3 spans 15 residues. The CDR3: CASSETLRLSYEQYF. The CDR3 bases are TGTGCCAGCAGTGAGACACTTCGCCTCTCCTACGAGCAGTACTTC.

The chain recombines TRBV5-1 with TRBJ2-1, with D unclear. The CDR3 sequence is 12 residues long. The V end lost 4 bases, the J end lost 5 bases, and 7 bases lay between the germline ends. Per the germline V gene, CDR1 is SGHRS and CDR2 is YFSETQ. CDR3 protein: CASSPYDNEQFF. In DNA, the CDR3 is TGCGCCAGCAGCCCCTACGACAATGAGCAGTTCTTC.